Described below is a single T cell receptor (beta chain) sequence and its context. The antigen remains undetermined. This specimen belongs to a study of T cells in localized non-small cell lung cancer. Study-wide results and limits: Median 57 top-100 tumor clones were shared with paired adjacent lung. Tumor trailed uninvolved adjacent lung in T cell clonality, which peaked there.

The CDR3 runs 15 residues. The germline V gene encodes CDR1 MNHEY and CDR2 SVGAGI. Trimming pared 5 bases from V and 2 bases from J, leaving 16 bases between. The protocol was immunoSEQ multiplex PCR, while the TCRdb copy is restricted to in-frame clones and leaves out a portion. The sample lists roughly 35,000 clones; 80% to 90% were seen once. The V and J genes are TRBV6-5 and TRBJ2-7; maybe TRBD2 (6 bases). The TCR sequence derives from a woman aged 35-70 years with stage I lung adenocarcinoma. The sample consisted of peripheral blood, taken before any cancer treatment. The CDR3 region is CASSPSAGLAYEQYF. Here the CDR3 DNA reads TGTGCCAGCAGTCCTTCCGCGGGGCTAGCCTACGAGCAGTACTTC.